This T cell receptor (beta chain) was captured by sequencing in a study of cytomegalovirus exposure and HLA in healthy donors. Study results and limitations: Confirmation in vitro established that a few CMV-associated chains were specific for CMV antigens. Altogether, 170 or so TCR beta chains were recorded as cytomegalovirus-associated.

Trimming removed 4 bases from V and 4 bases from J, with 9 bases in between. Germline V lookup: CDR1 SGHAT, CDR2 FQNNGV. The CDR3 spans 13 residues. This clone showed up just once. Its target is not known. TCRdb's copy holds only in-frame clones and misses some; the assay was immunoSEQ multiplex PCR. The sample has approximately 240,000 clones; about 89% are singletons. The sequence derives from a woman aged 18-35 years in good health and CMV-seronegative. Specimen: PBMCs. V is TRBV11-2 and J is TRBJ2-3; the D gene is possibly TRBD2 (6 bases). CDR3 loop: CASSSRLADTQYF. DNA of the CDR3: TGTGCCAGCAGCTCAAGACTAGCAGATACGCAGTATTTT.